Listed here are 10 T cell receptor beta chains from one sample, sequenced in a study of blood T cell repertoires in COVID-19. Clones were sequenced by immunoSEQ multiplex PCR, and TCRdb holds only the in-frame ones, with some missing. Here the sample spans 350,000 to 450,000 clones, more than 70% being singletons. The material sequenced was peripheral blood. The receptors here all came from a man in his forties with acute or convalescent COVID-19.

J is TRBJ1-6 and V is TRBV3-1 (or the pseudogene TRBV3-2); D is undetermined. V shed 1 base and J shed 8 bases, with 15 bases lying between them. This CDR3 has 16 residues. Germline V lookup: CDR1 LGHDT, CDR2 YNNKEL (reference sequence). DNA of the CDR3: TGTGCCAGCAGCCAAGTTCTCGGGGATCGAGATTCACCCCTCCACTTT. It yields the protein CASSQVLGDRDSPLHF.

The DNA for the CDR3 is TGTGCCAGTAGGAGCGGGGGTGTCTACAATGAGCAGTTCTTC. This gives the protein CASRSGGVYNEQFF. The J gene is TRBJ2-1, the V gene TRBV19; 8 bases fit TRBD2. CDR1 LNHDA and CDR2 SQIVND come from the germline V gene (reference sequence). The V segment lost 6 bases and the J segment 3 bases; nucleotides outside the gene matches: 4. The CDR3 totals 14 residues.

Only one count was recorded for this clone. The rearrangement uses TRBV5-4 and TRBJ1-1; D is unclear. In germline, CDR1 is SGHNT, CDR2 YYREEE (reference sequence). This CDR3 has 14 amino acids. V was clipped by 0 bases and J by 8 bases, with 14 bases between them. DNA for the CDR3: TGTGCCAGCAGCTTGGCCGCCAGTTCCCTGGAAGCTTTCTTT. Its protein product is CASSLAASSLEAFF.

The chain links TRBV6-5 to TRBJ1-2; TRBD1 might be the D (5 bases). CDR3 length: 16 residues. CDR1 is MNHEY and CDR2 is SVGAGI in the germline V gene. V was clipped by 2 bases and J by 3 bases, with 16 bases between them. The CDR3 nucleotides are TGTGCCAGCAGTTACGATTTGTCCAGGGCGTACTATGGCTACACCTTC. It translates to CASSYDLSRAYYGYTF.

The chain links TRBV5-4 to TRBJ2-3; D gene uncertain. Trimming cost V 0 bases and J 0 bases, with 11 bases left between them. The germline V gene has CDR1 SGHNT and CDR2 YYREEE (reference sequence). The CDR3 consists of 16 residues. CDR3 DNA sequence: TGTGCCAGCAGCTTGGACTTTACCTCTAGCACAGATACGCAGTATTTT. Protein sequence: CASSLDFTSSTDTQYF.

The chain couples TRBV28 to TRBJ1-1; TRBD1 agrees at 7 bases. Losses at the gene ends were 6 bases for V and 1 base for J; bases not matched to a gene: 5. Germline V gene sequence: CDR1 MDHEN, CDR2 SYDVKM. The CDR3 is 14 residues long. The CDR3 spells CASRSTGTNTEAFF. DNA for the CDR3: TGTGCCAGCAGATCGACAGGGACGAACACTGAAGCTTTCTTT.

V usage is TRBV10-1 and J usage is TRBJ1-1, with D hard to call. Trimming pared 2 bases from V and 8 bases from J, leaving 12 bases between. Germline V CDR1 and CDR2: WNHNN, SYGVQD (reference sequence). The CDR3 consists of 13 residues. For the CDR3, the DNA is TGCGCCAGCAGTGAGGCGGGCCCGGTCGAAGCTTTCTTT. This gives the protein CASSEAGPVEAFF.

This chain links TRBV18 with TRBJ1-3; no clear D gene. Trimming took 0 bases from V and 0 from J, leaving 6 bases between them. This CDR3 is 15 amino acids long. Germline values: CDR1 KGHSH, CDR2 LQKENI. CDR3 loop: CASSPPASSGNTIYF. CDR3 sequence (DNA): TGTGCCAGCTCACCACCGGCTTCCTCTGGAAACACCATATATTTT.

A single count supports this clone. The V call is TRBV28, the J call TRBJ1-5; perhaps TRBD1 as D (5 bases). The CDR3 covers 14 residues. V lost 1 base and J lost 6, with 10 bases in between. Germline lookup yields CDR1 MDHEN and CDR2 SYDVKM. The CDR3 here is CASSLLGGGQPQHF. CDR3 in DNA: TGTGCCAGCAGTTTATTGGGGGGTGGTCAGCCCCAGCATTTT.

DNA of the CDR3: TGTGCCAGCAGCTTAGATCCAACAGCTAATAACATTCAGTACTTC. Protein sequence: CASSLDPTANNIQYF. The V call is TRBV11-2, the J call TRBJ2-4; D remains ambiguous. Germline V gene sequence: CDR1 SGHAT, CDR2 FQNNGV. V was pared by 0 bases and J by 7 bases, with 13 bases between. This CDR3 has 15 residues.